A selection of T cell receptor beta chains follows, all from one sample in a study of blood T cell repertoires in COVID-19. Sequenced by immunoSEQ multiplex PCR; TCRdb stores in-frame clones only, minus some. Altogether roughly 100,000 clones are present, roughly 90% being singletons, with the ten largest covering roughly 5.2%. The sequencing input was peripheral blood. The receptors here all came from a woman aged 45-59 years with COVID-19, enrolled during active disease. Both conserved end residues are trimmed from each CDR3.

v_gene: TRBV3-1/TRBV3-2; j_gene: TRBJ1-1; CDR3aa: ASSQRGTGGTEAF
v_gene: TRBV18; j_gene: TRBJ2-7; CDR3aa: ASSPPGTLSYEQY
v_gene: TRBV7-2; j_gene: TRBJ2-5; CDR3aa: ASSLLGQGGETQY
v_gene: TRBV5-1; j_gene: TRBJ1-5; CDR3aa: ASSLTSNQPQH
v_gene: TRBV25-1; j_gene: TRBJ1-2; CDR3aa: ASSDPFDSLYGYT
v_gene: TRBV10-3; j_gene: TRBJ2-7; CDR3aa: ATLTSGGSYEQY
v_gene: TRBV2; j_gene: TRBJ1-2; CDR3aa: ASSETGGDGYT
v_gene: TRBV18; j_gene: TRBJ2-3; CDR3aa: ASSLRTGGADTQY
v_gene: TRBV10-3; j_gene: TRBJ1-1; CDR3aa: AIGAGGVNTEAF
v_gene: TRBV20-1; j_gene: TRBJ2-3; CDR3aa: SASGTNRALTDTQY
v_gene: TRBV15; j_gene: TRBJ2-7; CDR3aa: ATSGRTGQEQY
v_gene: TRBV11-2; j_gene: TRBJ1-1; CDR3aa: ASSLGRVLQGLVNTEAF
v_gene: TRBV11-2; j_gene: TRBJ1-4; CDR3aa: ATQGSGEKLF
v_gene: TRBV5-1; j_gene: TRBJ2-3; CDR3aa: ASSAGGADTQY
v_gene: TRBV4-1; j_gene: TRBJ2-1; CDR3aa: ASSPRGLGNNYNEQF
v_gene: TRBV7-9; j_gene: TRBJ1-6; CDR3aa: ASSLIGAGNSPLH
v_gene: TRBV7-2; j_gene: TRBJ1-2; CDR3aa: ASSFGTGARNNYGYT
v_gene: TRBV5-1; j_gene: TRBJ2-3; CDR3aa: ASSLGQSTDTQY
v_gene: TRBV3-1/TRBV3-2; j_gene: TRBJ1-3; CDR3aa: ASRGRGFGNTIY
v_gene: TRBV18; j_gene: TRBJ2-1; CDR3aa: ASSPLGVSNEQF
v_gene: TRBV6-5; j_gene: TRBJ1-2; CDR3aa: ASNRGQGDGGYT
v_gene: TRBV6-5; j_gene: TRBJ2-5; CDR3aa: ASSPGGWKTQY